This TCR beta chain was sequenced in a study of human T cells and chemical hapten exposure. Indicated time point: patch test 2, 6 weeks after DPC sensitization. Noted treatment: therapeutic diphenylcyclopropenone sensitization with weekly scalp DPC. Per germline, CDR1 SGHVS and CDR2 FNYEAQ. Germline trimming cut 4 bases from V and 2 bases from J; bases unmatched to any gene: 16. The CDR3 totals 18 residues. TCRdb processed the RACE reads anew with MiXCR; each CDR3 protein has one entry. The sample contains approximately 89,000 distinct CDR3 sequences, roughly 10% of which appear only once. This receptor was obtained from a woman aged 25 to 45 with alopecia areata. Some clones in this sample may be carry-over from other donors' samples. The chain joins TRBV7-6 to TRBJ1-2; the match to TRBD1 covers 7 bases. The sample was whole blood, taken in connection with sensitization to the hapten diphenylcyclopropenone (DPC). The DNA of the CDR3 is TGTGCCAGCAGCTCTATTGTACCGGGACAGAGACCCAACTATGGCTACACCTTC. Its protein is CASSSIVPGQRPNYGYTF.